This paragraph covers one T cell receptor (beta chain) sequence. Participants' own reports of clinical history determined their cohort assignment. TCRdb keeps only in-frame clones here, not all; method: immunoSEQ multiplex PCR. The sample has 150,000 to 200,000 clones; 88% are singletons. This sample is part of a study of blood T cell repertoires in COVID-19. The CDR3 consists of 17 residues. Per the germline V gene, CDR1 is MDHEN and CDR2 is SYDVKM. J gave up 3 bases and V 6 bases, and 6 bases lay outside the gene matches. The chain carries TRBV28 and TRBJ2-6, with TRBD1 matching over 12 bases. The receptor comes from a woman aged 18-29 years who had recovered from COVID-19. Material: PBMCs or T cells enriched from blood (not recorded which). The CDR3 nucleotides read TGTGCCAGCAGACCGGGACAGGGGGCTCGTGGGGCCAACGTCCTGACTTTC. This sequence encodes CASRPGQGARGANVLTF.